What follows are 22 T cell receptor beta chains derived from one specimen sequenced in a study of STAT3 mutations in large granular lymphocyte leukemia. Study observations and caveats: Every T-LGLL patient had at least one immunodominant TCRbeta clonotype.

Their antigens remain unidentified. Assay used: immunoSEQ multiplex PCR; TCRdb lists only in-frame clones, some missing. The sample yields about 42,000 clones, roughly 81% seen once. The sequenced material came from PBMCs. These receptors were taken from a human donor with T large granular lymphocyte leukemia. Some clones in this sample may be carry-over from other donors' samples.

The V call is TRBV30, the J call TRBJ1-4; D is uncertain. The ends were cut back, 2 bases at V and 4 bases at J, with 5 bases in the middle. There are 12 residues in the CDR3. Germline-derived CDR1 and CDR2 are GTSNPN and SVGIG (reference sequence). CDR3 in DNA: TGTGCCTGGAGTTCAGTTAATGAAAAACTGTTTTTT. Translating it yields CAWSSVNEKLFF.

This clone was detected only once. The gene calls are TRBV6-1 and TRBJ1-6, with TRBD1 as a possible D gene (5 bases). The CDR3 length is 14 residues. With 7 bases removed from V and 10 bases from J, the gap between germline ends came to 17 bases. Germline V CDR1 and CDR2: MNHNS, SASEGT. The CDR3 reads CASTTGGDGSPLHF. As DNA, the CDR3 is TGTGCCAGCACCACCGGAGGGGATGGATCACCCCTCCACTTT.

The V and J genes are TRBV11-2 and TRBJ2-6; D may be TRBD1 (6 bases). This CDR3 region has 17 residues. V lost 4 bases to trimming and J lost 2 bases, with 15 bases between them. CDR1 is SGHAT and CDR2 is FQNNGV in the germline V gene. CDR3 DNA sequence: TGTGCCAGCAGCTCCCGGTCACAGGGACCTGGGGCCAACGTCCTGACTTTC. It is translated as CASSSRSQGPGANVLTF.

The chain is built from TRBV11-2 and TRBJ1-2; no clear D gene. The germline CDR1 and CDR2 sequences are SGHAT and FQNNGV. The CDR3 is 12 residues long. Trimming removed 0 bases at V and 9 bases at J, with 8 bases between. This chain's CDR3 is CASSLDQSSYTF. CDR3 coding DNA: TGTGCCAGCAGCTTAGATCAGTCCAGCTACACCTTC.

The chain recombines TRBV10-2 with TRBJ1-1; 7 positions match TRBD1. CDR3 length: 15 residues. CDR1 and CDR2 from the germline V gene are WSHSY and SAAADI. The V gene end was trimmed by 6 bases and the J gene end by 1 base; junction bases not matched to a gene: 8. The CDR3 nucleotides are TGCGCCAGCAGGGATACGACAGGGCGGAACACTGAAGCTTTCTTT. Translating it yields CASRDTTGRNTEAFF.

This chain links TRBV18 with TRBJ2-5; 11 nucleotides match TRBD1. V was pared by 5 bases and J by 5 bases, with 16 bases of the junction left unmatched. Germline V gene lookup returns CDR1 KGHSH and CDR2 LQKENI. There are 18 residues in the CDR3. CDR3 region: CASSSWTSGQGALETQYF. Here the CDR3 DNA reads TGTGCCAGCTCATCATGGACCTCCGGACAGGGGGCGTTGGAGACCCAGTACTTC.

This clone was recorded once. CDR3 protein: CASSFQPGLGNDNEQFF. CDR3 DNA: TGTGCCAGCAGCTTTCAACCGGGACTCGGGAACGACAATGAGCAGTTCTTC. This sequence joins TRBV11-1 and TRBJ2-1; a possible D gene is TRBD2 (6 bases). This CDR3 has 17 amino acids. The V end was cut by 3 bases, the J end by 5 bases, with 20 bases between. Germline V gene lookup returns CDR1 SGHAT and CDR2 FQDESV (reference sequence).

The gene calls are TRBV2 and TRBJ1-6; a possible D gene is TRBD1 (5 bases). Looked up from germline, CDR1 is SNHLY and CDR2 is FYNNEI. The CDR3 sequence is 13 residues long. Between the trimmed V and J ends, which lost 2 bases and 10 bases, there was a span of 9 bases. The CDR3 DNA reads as TGTGCCAGCAGTGAATCGGGGGGGTCACCCCTCCACTTT. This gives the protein CASSESGGSPLHF.

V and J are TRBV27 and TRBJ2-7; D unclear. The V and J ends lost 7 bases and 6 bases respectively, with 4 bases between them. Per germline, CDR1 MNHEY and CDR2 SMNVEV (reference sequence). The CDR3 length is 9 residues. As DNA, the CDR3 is TGTGCCAGCAAGCCCGAGCAGTACGTC. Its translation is CASKPEQYV.

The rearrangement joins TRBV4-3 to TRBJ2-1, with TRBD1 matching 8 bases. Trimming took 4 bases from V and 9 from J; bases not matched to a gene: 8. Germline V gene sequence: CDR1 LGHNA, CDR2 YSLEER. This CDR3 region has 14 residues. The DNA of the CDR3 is TGCGCCAGCAGCCGGACAGGGATTACGGGTGAGCAGTTCTTC. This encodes CASSRTGITGEQFF.

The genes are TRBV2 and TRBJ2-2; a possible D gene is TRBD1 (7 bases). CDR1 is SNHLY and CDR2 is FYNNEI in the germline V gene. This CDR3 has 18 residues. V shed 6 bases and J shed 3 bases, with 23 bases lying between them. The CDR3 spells CASSMARGLTGDTGELFF. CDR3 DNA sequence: TGTGCCAGCAGCATGGCCCGTGGACTAACAGGGGACACCGGGGAGCTGTTTTTT. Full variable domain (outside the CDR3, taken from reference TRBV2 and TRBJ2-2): EPEVTQTPSHQVTQMGQEVILRCVPISNHLYFYWYRQILGQKVEFLVSFYNNEISEKSEIFDDQFSVERPDGSNFTLKIRSTKLEDSAMYFCASSMARGLTGDTGELFFGEGSRLTVL.

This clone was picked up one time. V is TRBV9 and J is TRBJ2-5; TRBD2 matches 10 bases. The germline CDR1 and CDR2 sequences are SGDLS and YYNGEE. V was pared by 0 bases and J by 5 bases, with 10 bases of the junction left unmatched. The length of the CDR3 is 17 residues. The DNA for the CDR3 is TGTGCCAGCAGCGTAGATTCTAGCGGGGGTTTAATGGAGACCCAGTACTTC. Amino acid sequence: CASSVDSSGGLMETQYF.

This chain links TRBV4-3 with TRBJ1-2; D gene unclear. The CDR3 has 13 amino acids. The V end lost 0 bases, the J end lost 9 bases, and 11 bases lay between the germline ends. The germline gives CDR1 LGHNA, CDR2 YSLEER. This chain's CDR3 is CASSQEPGIRYTF. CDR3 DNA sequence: TGCGCCAGCAGCCAAGAACCCGGGATACGCTACACCTTC.

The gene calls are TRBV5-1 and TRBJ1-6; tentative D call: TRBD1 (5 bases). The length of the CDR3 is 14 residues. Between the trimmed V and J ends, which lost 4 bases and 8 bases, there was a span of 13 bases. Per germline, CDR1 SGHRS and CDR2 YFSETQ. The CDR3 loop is CASSPGGIDSPLHF. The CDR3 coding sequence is TGCGCCAGCAGCCCCGGGGGGATAGATTCACCCCTCCACTTT.

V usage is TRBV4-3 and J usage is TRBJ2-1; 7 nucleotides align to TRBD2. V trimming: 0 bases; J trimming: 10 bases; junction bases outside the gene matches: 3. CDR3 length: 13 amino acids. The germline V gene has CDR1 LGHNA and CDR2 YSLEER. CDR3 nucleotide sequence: TGCGCCAGCAGCCAAGATCGGGACTACGAGCAGTTCTTC. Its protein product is CASSQDRDYEQFF.

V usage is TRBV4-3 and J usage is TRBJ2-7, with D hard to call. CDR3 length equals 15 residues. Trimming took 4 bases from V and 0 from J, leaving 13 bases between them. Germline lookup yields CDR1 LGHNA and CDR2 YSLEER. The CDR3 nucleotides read TGCGCCAGCAGCCCTGCAATGGGCAGCTCCTACGAGCAGTACTTC. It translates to CASSPAMGSSYEQYF.

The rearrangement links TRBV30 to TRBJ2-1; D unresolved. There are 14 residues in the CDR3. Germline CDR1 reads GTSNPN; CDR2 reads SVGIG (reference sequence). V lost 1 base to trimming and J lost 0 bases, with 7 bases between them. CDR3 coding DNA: TGTGCCTGGAGTGAACTTAGCTCCTACAATGAGCAGTTCTTC. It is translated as CAWSELSSYNEQFF.

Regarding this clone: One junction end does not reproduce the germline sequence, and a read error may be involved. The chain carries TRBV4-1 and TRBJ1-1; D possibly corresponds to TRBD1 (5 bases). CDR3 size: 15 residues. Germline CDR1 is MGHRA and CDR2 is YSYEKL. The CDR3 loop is CASSQVRGLNTEAFF. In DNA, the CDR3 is TGTGCCAGCAGCCAAGTAAGGGGTTTGAACACTGAAGCTTTCTTT.

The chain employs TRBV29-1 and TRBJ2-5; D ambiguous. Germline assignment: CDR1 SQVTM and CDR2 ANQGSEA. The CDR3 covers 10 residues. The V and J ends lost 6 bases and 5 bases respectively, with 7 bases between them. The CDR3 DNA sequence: TGCAGCGTCGTTTGGGAGACCCAGTACTTC. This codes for CSVVWETQYF.

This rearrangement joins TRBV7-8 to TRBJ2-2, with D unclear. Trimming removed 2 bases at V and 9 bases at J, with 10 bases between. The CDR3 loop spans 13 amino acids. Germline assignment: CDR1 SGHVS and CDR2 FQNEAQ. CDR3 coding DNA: TGTGCCAGCAGCTTAAGGACCGTCCGGGAGCTGTTTTTT. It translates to CASSLRTVRELFF.

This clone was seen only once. The CDR3 coding sequence is TGTGCCAGCAGCCCCGGGGAGAACTACAATGAGCAGTTCTTC. Its translation is CASSPGENYNEQFF. The chain carries TRBV4-2 and TRBJ2-1, with D tentatively TRBD2 (5 bases). The V and J ends lost 4 bases and 3 bases respectively, with 10 bases between them. CDR3 size: 14 residues. CDR1 is LGHNA and CDR2 is YNFKEQ in the germline V gene.

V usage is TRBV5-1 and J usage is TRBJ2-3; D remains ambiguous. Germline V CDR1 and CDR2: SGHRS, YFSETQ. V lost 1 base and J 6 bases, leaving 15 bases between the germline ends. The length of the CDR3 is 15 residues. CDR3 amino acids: CASSLSTPQWDTQYF. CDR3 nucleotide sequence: TGCGCCAGCAGCTTGTCGACACCTCAGTGGGATACGCAGTATTTT.